This T cell receptor (beta chain) was captured in a study of T cell responses to AZD1222 COVID-19 vaccine. Findings and limits, study-wide: When two AZD1222 doses had been given, Spike-specific TCR breadth and depth rose. Among spike-specific TCRs, nearly half reportedly target unmutated variant regions. Distributed over spike, vaccine-associated CD4 TCRs predominated at 160-218 and 743-854.

Concerning this clone: Antigen unknown.

TCRdb keeps only in-frame clones here, not all; method: immunoSEQ multiplex PCR. In the table there are some 120,000 clones, roughly 82% of which are singletons. The V end was cut by 0 bases, the J end by 2 bases, with 13 bases between. CDR1 and CDR2 from the germline V gene are LGHNA and YNFKEQ. This CDR3 contains 16 residues. This chain connects TRBV4-2 to TRBJ2-5; D remains unclear. This sequence originates from an adult who received the AZD1222 COVID-19 vaccine. This sample comprised peripheral blood, obtained 28 days after the second AZD1222 dose. The CDR3 sequence is CASSQEANPLQETQYF. The CDR3 DNA reads as TGTGCCAGCAGCCAAGAGGCGAACCCACTTCAAGAGACCCAGTACTTC.